What follows are 3 T cell receptor beta chains derived from one specimen sequenced in a study of Graves' ophthalmopathy and Graves' hyperthyroidism. RNA transcripts provided the template for amplifying TCR beta CDR3 regions. The first round was an RT-PCR with HTBI primers, and the second round was a multiplex PCR. MiXCR was run by TCRdb on the multiplex PCR reads, yielding one entry per CDR3 protein. The table records hundreds of thousands of distinct CDR3 sequences, around 50% of them present only once. Sequencing was performed on peripheral blood. The receptors were sampled from an adult man with Graves' ophthalmopathy.

This clonotype was detected only a few times. This sequence joins TRBV11-2 and TRBJ2-7; 7 nucleotides match TRBD2. Germline CDR1 SGHAT, CDR2 FQNNGV. With V trimmed by 7 bases and J by 4 bases, 7 bases remained unmatched. The CDR3 contains 13 residues. In DNA form, the CDR3 reads TGTGCCAGCAACGACCGGGGGGAATACGAGCAGTACTTC. Amino acid sequence: CASNDRGEYEQYF. Together with reference TRBV11-2 and TRBJ2-7, the CDR3 gives the full variable domain: EAGVAQSPRYKIIEKRQSVAFWCNPISGHATLYWYQQILGQGPKLLIQFQNNGVVDDSQLPKDRFSAERLKGVDSTLKIQPAKLEDSAVYLCASNDRGEYEQYFGPGTRLTVT.

This clonotype has only a few counts. This chain joins TRBV9 and TRBJ1-3; possibly TRBD1 for D (5 bases). The CDR3 extends over 17 amino acids. Germline loops: CDR1 SGDLS, CDR2 YYNGEE. V was clipped by 1 base and J by 0 bases, with 14 bases between them. The CDR3 region is CASSVFPDGASGNTIYF. CDR3 sequence (DNA): TGTGCCAGCAGCGTATTCCCCGACGGGGCCTCTGGAAACACCATATATTTT.

This clonotype was counted a few times. The chain carries TRBV15 and TRBJ1-1; D call uncertain. There are 18 residues in the CDR3. The V gene's germline CDR1 is LNHNV and CDR2 YYDKDF (reference sequence). Trimming cost V 1 base and J 1 base, with 19 bases left between them. The CDR3 bases are TGTGCCACCAGCAGAGGTGGTGCATTGTGGGCCCAGAACACTGAAGCTTTCTTT. Amino acid sequence: CATSRGGALWAQNTEAFF.